This T cell receptor beta chain was captured in a study of shared clonotypes between healthy human individuals. Only in-frame clones appear in the TCRdb table, and some are missing; sequencing was by immunoSEQ multiplex PCR. Of under 650,000 clones in the sample, 90% to 96% were seen once. V was clipped by 2 bases and J by 3 bases, with 14 bases between them. The germline V gene encodes CDR1 SGHKS and CDR2 YYEKEE (reference sequence). The CDR3 runs 16 residues. This chain links TRBV5-5 with TRBJ2-2; TRBD1 is a possible D gene (5 bases). The source of this sequence is a woman younger than 45 in good health. Sample: naive CD4+ T cells sorted from blood. The subset denotes: CD45RA+ positively selected. The CDR3 loop reads CASSFDGARDTGELFF. CDR3 nucleotide sequence: TGTGCCAGCAGCTTCGATGGGGCTAGGGACACCGGGGAGCTGTTTTTT.